These 2 T cell receptor beta chains were all obtained from the same sample, sequenced in a study of T-cell memory formation after mild COVID-19. Using its own MiXCR run on the 5' RACE reads, TCRdb lists one record per CDR3 protein. The sample carries over 300,000 distinct CDR3 sequences, 20% to 25% recorded once. The sequencing sample was made of PBMCs or a T cell subset sorted from them (not recorded which). These receptors originate from a man aged 18 to 30 who had mild COVID-19 (a few samples of this study predate the infection). Cell type and time point are not known.

This clonotype has only a few counts. CDR3 protein: CASSQVRGGNQPQHF. Here the CDR3 DNA reads TGTGCCAGCAGCCAAGTCAGGGGAGGCAATCAGCCCCAGCATTTT. The chain couples TRBV4-2 to TRBJ1-5; D might be TRBD1 (6 bases). Trimming removed 1 base at V and 2 bases at J, with 9 bases between. CDR3 size: 15 residues. In germline, CDR1 is LGHNA, CDR2 YNFKEQ.

This clonotype was counted at least ten times. The chain employs TRBV28 and TRBJ2-2; tentative D call: TRBD2 (5 bases). Germline values: CDR1 MDHEN, CDR2 SYDVKM. Between the trimmed V and J ends, which lost 2 bases and 9 bases, there was a span of 13 bases. The CDR3 contains 14 residues. CDR3 loop: CASSLTGKERELFF. CDR3 in DNA: TGTGCCAGCAGTTTAACGGGGAAAGAAAGGGAGCTGTTTTTT.